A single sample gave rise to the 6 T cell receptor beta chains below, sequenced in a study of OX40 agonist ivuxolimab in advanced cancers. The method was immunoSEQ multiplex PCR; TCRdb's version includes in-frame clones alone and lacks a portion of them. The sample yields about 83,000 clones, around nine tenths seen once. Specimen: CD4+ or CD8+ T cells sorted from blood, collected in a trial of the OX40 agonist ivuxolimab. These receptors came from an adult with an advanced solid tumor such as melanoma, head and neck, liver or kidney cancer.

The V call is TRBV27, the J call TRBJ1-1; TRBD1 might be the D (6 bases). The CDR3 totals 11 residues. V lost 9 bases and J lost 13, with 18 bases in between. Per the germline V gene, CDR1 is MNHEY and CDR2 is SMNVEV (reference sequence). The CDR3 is CASFGQGRVFF. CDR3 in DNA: TGTGCCAGTTTTGGGCAGGGGAGGGTTTTCTTT.

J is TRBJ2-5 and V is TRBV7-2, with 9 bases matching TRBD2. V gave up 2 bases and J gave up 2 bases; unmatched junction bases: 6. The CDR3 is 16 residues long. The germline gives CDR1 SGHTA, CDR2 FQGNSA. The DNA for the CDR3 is TGTGCCAGCAGCTTATCATCCACTAGCGGGCAAGAGACCCAGTACTTC. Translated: CASSLSSTSGQETQYF. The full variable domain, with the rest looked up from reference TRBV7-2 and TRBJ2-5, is GAGVSQSPSNKVTEKGKDVELRCDPISGHTALYWYRQSLGQGLEFLIYFQGNSAPDKSGLPSDRFSAERTGGSVSTLTIQRTQQEDSAVYLCASSLSSTSGQETQYFGPGTRLLVL.

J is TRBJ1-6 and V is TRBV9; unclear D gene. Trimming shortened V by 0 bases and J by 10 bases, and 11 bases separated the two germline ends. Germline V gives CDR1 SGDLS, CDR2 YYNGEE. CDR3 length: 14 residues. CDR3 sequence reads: CASSVEPSRSPLHF. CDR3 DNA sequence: TGTGCCAGCAGCGTAGAACCGTCTAGATCACCCCTCCACTTT.

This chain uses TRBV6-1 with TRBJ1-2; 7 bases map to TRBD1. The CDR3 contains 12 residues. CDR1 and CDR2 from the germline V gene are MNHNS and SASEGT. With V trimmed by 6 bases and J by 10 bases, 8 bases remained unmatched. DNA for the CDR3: TGTGCCAGCAGCTATGGGGACAGCCACTACACCTTC. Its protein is CASSYGDSHYTF.

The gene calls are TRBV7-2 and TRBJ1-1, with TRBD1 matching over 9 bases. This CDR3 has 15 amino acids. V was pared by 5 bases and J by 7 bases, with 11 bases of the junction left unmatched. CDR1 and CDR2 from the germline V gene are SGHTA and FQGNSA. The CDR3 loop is CASSTRQGGPSEAFF. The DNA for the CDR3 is TGTGCCAGCAGCACCAGACAGGGGGGGCCCAGTGAAGCTTTCTTT.

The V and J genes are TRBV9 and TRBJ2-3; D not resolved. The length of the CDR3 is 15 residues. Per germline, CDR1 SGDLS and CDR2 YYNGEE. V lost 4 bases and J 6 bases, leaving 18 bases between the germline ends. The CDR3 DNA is TGTGCCAGCAGCACGGCCTCACTCTTGACGGATACGCAGTATTTT. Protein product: CASSTASLLTDTQYF. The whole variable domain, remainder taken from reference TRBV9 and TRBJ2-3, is DSGVTQTPKHLITATGQRVTLRCSPRSGDLSVYWYQQSLDQGLQFLIQYYNGEERAKGNILERFSAQQFPDLHSELNLSSLELGDSALYFCASSTASLLTDTQYFGPGTRLTVL.